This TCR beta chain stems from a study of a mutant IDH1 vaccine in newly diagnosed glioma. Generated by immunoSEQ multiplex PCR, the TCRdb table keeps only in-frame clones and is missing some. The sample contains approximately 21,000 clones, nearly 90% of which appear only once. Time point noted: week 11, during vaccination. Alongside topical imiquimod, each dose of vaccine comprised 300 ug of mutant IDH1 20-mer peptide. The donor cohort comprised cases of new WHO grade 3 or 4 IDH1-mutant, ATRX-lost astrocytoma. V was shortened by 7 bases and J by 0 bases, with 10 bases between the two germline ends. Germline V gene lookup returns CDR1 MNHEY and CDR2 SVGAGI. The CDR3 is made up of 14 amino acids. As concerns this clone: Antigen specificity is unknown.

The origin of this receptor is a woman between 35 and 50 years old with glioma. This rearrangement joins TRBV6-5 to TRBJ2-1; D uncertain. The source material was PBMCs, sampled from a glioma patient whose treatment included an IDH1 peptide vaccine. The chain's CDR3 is CASTWSGSYNEQFF. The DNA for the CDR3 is TGTGCCAGCACCTGGTCGGGCTCCTACAATGAGCAGTTCTTC.